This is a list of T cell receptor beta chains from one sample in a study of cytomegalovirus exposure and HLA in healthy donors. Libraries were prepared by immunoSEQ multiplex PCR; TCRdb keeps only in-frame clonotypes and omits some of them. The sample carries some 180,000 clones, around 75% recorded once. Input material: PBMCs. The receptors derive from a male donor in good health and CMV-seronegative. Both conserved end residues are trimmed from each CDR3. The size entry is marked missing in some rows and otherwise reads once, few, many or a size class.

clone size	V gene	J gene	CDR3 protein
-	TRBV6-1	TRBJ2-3	ASSEIPSRTQY
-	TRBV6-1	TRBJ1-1	ASSEMTANTEAF
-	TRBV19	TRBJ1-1	ASSIREQGEAF
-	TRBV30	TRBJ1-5	AWSVPDQPQH
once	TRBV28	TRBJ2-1	ASRMRTKRGEQF
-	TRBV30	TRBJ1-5	AWSPRDSRYSNQPQH
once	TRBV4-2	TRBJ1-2	ASSQASRGSPHYGYT
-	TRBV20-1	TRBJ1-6	SAREQSDLH
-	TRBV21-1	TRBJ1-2	ASSKEDSFYGYT
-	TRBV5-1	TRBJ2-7	ASMPLTSSYEQY